This entry lists 25 T cell receptor beta chains sequenced from one sample in a study of monozygotic twins with inflammatory bowel disease. For each CDR3 protein, TCRdb gives one entry from its re-call of the 5' RACE reads, without DNA. Seen in this sample are about 420,000 distinct CDR3 sequences; the ten most common clones hold 2% to 3%. The specimen sequenced was blood. The receptors come from a human donor with ulcerative colitis or Crohn's disease, or a healthy co-twin of an affected twin (not recorded which).

The chain recombines TRBV7-3 with TRBJ2-6. This CDR3 is built from 13 residues. Germline CDR1 is SGHTA and CDR2 is FQGTGA. The CDR3: CASSALGANVLTF.

V usage is TRBV4-3 and J usage is TRBJ1-6; TCRdb's D call, TRBD1, is unchecked because there is no DNA. This CDR3 has 17 amino acids. The V gene's germline CDR1 is LGHNA and CDR2 YSLEER. CDR3 in amino acids: CASSQDRPDRGSSPLHF.

V gene TRBV14 combines with J gene TRBJ1-3. CDR3 size: 13 residues. Per germline, CDR1 SGHDN and CDR2 FVKESK. CDR3 protein: CASSQGLWNTIYF.

This chain uses TRBV5-5 with TRBJ2-5; no DNA is available, so the TRBD2 call from TCRdb remains unchecked. This CDR3 spans 15 amino acids. Germline V gene lookup returns CDR1 SGHKS and CDR2 YYEKEE (reference sequence). CDR3 loop: CASTPNSGRQETQYF.

This chain links TRBV6-1 with TRBJ1-6; with no DNA, the TCRdb D assignment of TRBD1 cannot be verified. Germline V gene lookup returns CDR1 MNHNS and CDR2 SASEGT. The CDR3 runs to 14 residues. The CDR3 is CASSRTGADSPLHF.

V gene TRBV6-6 combines with J gene TRBJ2-2; with no DNA, the TCRdb D assignment of TRBD2 cannot be verified. The germline CDR1 and CDR2 sequences are MNHNY and SVGAGI (reference sequence). CDR3 size: 14 residues. CDR3 protein: CASRLAGQAGELFF.

This chain connects TRBV5-1 to TRBJ1-5. Looked up from germline, CDR1 is SGHRS and CDR2 is YFSETQ. CDR3 length: 14 residues. The chain's CDR3 is CASSLIPDNQPQHF.

The CDR3 reads CATAPRGNEQFF. The chain employs TRBV19 and TRBJ2-1; lacking DNA, the TRBD1 call made by TCRdb goes unchecked. CDR1 LNHDA and CDR2 SQIVND come from the germline V gene (reference sequence). CDR3 length: 12 amino acids.

The gene calls are TRBV7-9 and TRBJ2-1; there is no DNA to check the TCRdb D call of TRBD1. The CDR3 has 14 amino acids. Per germline, CDR1 SEHNR and CDR2 FQNEAQ (reference sequence). CDR3 amino acids: CASSYPTGTNEQFF.

The chain couples TRBV30 to TRBJ1-5; TCRdb names TRBD1, which stays unverified in the absence of DNA. In germline, CDR1 is GTSNPN, CDR2 SVGIG (reference sequence). The CDR3 sequence is 21 residues long. The CDR3 sequence is CAWSRYRGQIGFTGSNQPQHF.

The V call is TRBV5-4, the J call TRBJ1-2; TCRdb gives TRBD1 as the D gene, but with no DNA this cannot be confirmed. CDR3 length equals 14 residues. The germline CDR1 and CDR2 sequences are SGHNT and YYREEE (reference sequence). This CDR3 is CASSSPGTSARYTF.

The chain recombines TRBV27 with TRBJ2-1. Germline V gene sequence: CDR1 MNHEY, CDR2 SMNVEV (reference sequence). The CDR3 length is 12 residues. Here the CDR3 reads CATNWPDNEQFF.

The rearrangement joins TRBV5-1 to TRBJ1-1; without DNA, the TCRdb call of TRBD1 cannot be checked. CDR3 size: 14 residues. Per the germline V gene, CDR1 is SGHRS and CDR2 is YFSETQ. Here the CDR3 reads CASSTTGPNTEAFF.

The chain is built from TRBV5-1 and TRBJ2-3; there is no DNA to check the TCRdb D call of TRBD1. Germline loops: CDR1 SGHRS, CDR2 YFSETQ. There are 14 residues in the CDR3. This CDR3 reads CASSTGENTDTQYF. Supplemented by reference TRBV5-1 and TRBJ2-3, the full variable domain reads KAGVTQTPRYLIKTRGQQVTLSCSPISGHRSVSWYQQTPGQGLQFLFEYFSETQRNKGNFPGRFSGRQFSNSRSEMNVSTLELGDSALYLCASSTGENTDTQYFGPGTRLTVL.

This chain links TRBV28 with TRBJ2-5; TCRdb names TRBD1, which stays unverified in the absence of DNA. The length of the CDR3 is 13 residues. Germline lookup yields CDR1 MDHEN and CDR2 SYDVKM. CDR3 sequence: CASSFDREATQYF.

The chain carries TRBV5-4 and TRBJ2-3; the D call from TCRdb, TRBD1, cannot be confirmed without DNA. Germline CDR1 SGHNT, CDR2 YYREEE (reference sequence). The CDR3 totals 15 residues. This CDR3 is CASSSLNTGIDTQYF.

The chain couples TRBV10-3 to TRBJ2-5; the D gene TCRdb calls, TRBD2, cannot be checked with no DNA. The CDR3 sequence is 13 residues long. Germline V gene lookup returns CDR1 ENHRY and CDR2 SYGVKD. CDR3 residues: CAISDSGRETQYF.

The V and J genes are TRBV27 and TRBJ2-1. The CDR3 spans 14 residues. Germline CDR1 reads MNHEY; CDR2 reads SMNVEV (reference sequence). The CDR3 is CASSLLGFRNEQFF.

This sequence joins TRBV18 and TRBJ1-1. The germline gives CDR1 KGHSH, CDR2 LQKENI. CDR3 length equals 14 residues. The CDR3 loop is CASSPWTENTEAFF.

The chain recombines TRBV20-1 with TRBJ2-7; TCRdb indicates TRBD1, and absent DNA this call remains unverified. This CDR3 is 15 amino acids long. Germline V gene data show CDR1 as DFQATT and CDR2 as SNEGSKA (reference sequence). The CDR3: CSARARTGWNYEQYF.

The chain couples TRBV6-1 to TRBJ1-5. CDR3 length: 13 amino acids. Germline values: CDR1 MNHNS, CDR2 SASEGT. CDR3 protein: CASSVSNNQPQHF.

The chain joins TRBV10-3 to TRBJ2-5; TCRdb's D call of TRBD2 is untestable without DNA. From germline, CDR1 is ENHRY and CDR2 SYGVKD. CDR3 size: 15 residues. CDR3 amino acids: CAISDGGQGGETQYF.

The chain links TRBV25-1 to TRBJ1-1. Germline lookup yields CDR1 MGHDK and CDR2 SYGVNS. CDR3 length: 13 amino acids. CDR3 residues: CASSDYRTAEAFF.

This chain links TRBV7-9 with TRBJ2-7; TCRdb reports TRBD2, a call that lacks DNA to check it against. Germline V CDR1 and CDR2: SEHNR, FQNEAQ (reference sequence). CDR3 size: 12 residues. The CDR3 protein is CASSLSEGEQYF.

The genes are TRBV5-1 and TRBJ2-3; the TCRdb call, TRBD2, lacks DNA for checking. Germline V gene lookup returns CDR1 SGHRS and CDR2 YFSETQ. This CDR3 contains 15 residues. The CDR3 sequence: CASSSTGTLIDTQYF.